The entry that follows covers one T cell receptor beta chain sequence. Its antigen is not known. Here immunoSEQ multiplex PCR was the method, and the copy in TCRdb shows in-frame clones only, minus some. The sample has 120,000 to 150,000 clones; 88% are singletons. The source of the sample is a study of T cell responses to AZD1222 COVID-19 vaccine. General observations from the study: Repertoires in all cases were sampled only once the peak T cell response had passed.

J was trimmed by 4 bases and V by 3 bases; bases with no gene match: 4. The CDR3 is made up of 14 amino acids. Germline assignment: CDR1 MNHEY and CDR2 SMNVEV (reference sequence). The material was peripheral blood, obtained on day 0 of AZD1222 vaccination. This TCR derives from an adult in good health. This rearrangement joins TRBV27 to TRBJ2-5, with 8 positions matching TRBD2. CDR3 DNA: TGTGCCAGCAGTTTTGGGCTAGCGGGAGAGACCCAGTACTTC. It is translated as CASSFGLAGETQYF.